This T cell receptor (beta chain) was captured by sequencing in a study of blood T cell repertoires in COVID-19. In the study overall: COVID-19 samples collected from the United States, Italy and Spain covered acute and convalescent phases. PBMCs, B-cell-depleted T cells, or T cells were the source of the cDNA or gDNA that made up the material.

The CDR3 runs to 16 residues. Germline CDR1 and CDR2: LNHDA and SQIVND (reference sequence). J gave up 7 bases and V 6 bases, and 11 bases lay outside the gene matches. Per the authors' pipeline: Amplification of reference gene primers provided the estimated nucleated cell counts. TCRdb's copy holds only in-frame clones and misses some; the assay was immunoSEQ multiplex PCR. For V, J and clone size, that table is used; D and trimming come from the DNA. The table records 210,000 or so clones, around 82% of them present only once. The source is a man in his forties or fifties with active or convalescent COVID-19. The specimen was peripheral blood. This chain links TRBV19 with TRBJ1-5, with TRBD1 identical over 11 bases. The CDR3 region is CASRSSGQGARQPQHF. The CDR3 nucleotides are TGTGCCAGTAGATCCTCCGGACAGGGGGCGAGGCAGCCCCAGCATTTT.